One and the same sample provided the 7 T cell receptor beta chains below, sequenced in a study of identical twins. TCRdb reprocessed the 5' RACE reads with MiXCR, giving one entry per CDR3 protein. Of around 1.7 million distinct CDR3 sequences detected, about 31% appear once; the ten largest clones hold 0.25% to 0.3%. The sequenced sample was cord blood. These receptors were obtained from a newborn girl in good health.

This clonotype has a count of ten or more. V and J are TRBV10-3 and TRBJ1-2, with TRBD1 matching 11 bases. V lost 5 bases, J lost 0 bases, and 2 bases stayed unmatched. Germline CDR1 and CDR2: ENHRY and SYGVKD. The CDR3 is made up of 15 amino acids. DNA for the CDR3: TGTGCCATCAGTTTGGGACAGGGGGCTAACTATGGCTACACCTTC. Its translation is CAISLGQGANYGYTF.

A few counts support this clonotype. The chain uses TRBV5-1 and TRBJ2-1, with a possible D match to TRBD2 (6 bases). V was pared by 7 bases and J by 3 bases, with 20 bases between. This CDR3 is built from 16 residues. Germline V gives CDR1 SGHRS, CDR2 YFSETQ. The CDR3 loop is CASLFGGDSGYNEQFF. The CDR3 region has the DNA TGCGCCAGCTTATTTGGTGGGGACTCCGGCTACAATGAGCAGTTCTTC.

V gene TRBV12-3 or TRBV12-4 combines with J gene TRBJ1-1; D gene ambiguous. CDR3 length equals 16 residues. With 1 base removed from V and 1 base from J, the gap between germline ends came to 13 bases. This CDR3 reads CASSLDQWQWNTEAFF. CDR3 DNA: TGTGCCAGCAGTTTAGATCAATGGCAGTGGAACACTGAAGCTTTCTTT.

In this sample, this clonotype turned up a few times. V and J are TRBV12-3 or TRBV12-4 and TRBJ2-5; D tentatively fits TRBD1 or TRBD2 (5 bases each). V was cut by 7 bases and J by 4 bases, with 13 bases left in between. This CDR3 has 13 residues. The CDR3, as DNA: TGTGCCAGCACCGGGACCCCCGGAGAGACCCAGTACTTC. It codes for CASTGTPGETQYF.

The J gene is TRBJ2-1, the V gene TRBV2; D unresolved. This CDR3 is built from 14 residues. Germline values: CDR1 SNHLY, CDR2 FYNNEI. The V end was cut by 0 bases, the J end by 9 bases, with 12 bases between. CDR3 in DNA: TGTGCCAGCAGTGAAGCGCCTGGGGTGCGTGAGCAGTTCTTC. Amino acids: CASSEAPGVREQFF.

This rearrangement joins TRBV28 to TRBJ2-5; 7 bases are a match to TRBD1. This CDR3 region has 12 residues. J gave up 5 bases and V 6 bases, and 3 bases lay outside the gene matches. Germline CDR1 and CDR2: MDHEN and SYDVKM. Here the CDR3 DNA reads TGTGCCAGCAGAATACAGGGGGAGACCCAGTACTTC. This sequence encodes CASRIQGETQYF.

The J gene is TRBJ2-3, the V gene TRBV7-6; 11 bases align to TRBD2. In germline, CDR1 is SGHVS, CDR2 FNYEAQ. The CDR3 contains 18 residues. V trimming: 3 bases; J trimming: 0 bases; junction bases outside the gene matches: 8. CDR3 DNA sequence: TGTGCCAGCAGCTTTACTAGCGGGAGAAGGGCTAGCACAGATACGCAGTATTTT. Its translation is CASSFTSGRRASTDTQYF.